The rows below give T cell receptor beta chains drawn from one sample of a study of shared clonotypes between healthy human individuals. The repertoire was sequenced with immunoSEQ multiplex PCR; TCRdb's copy has only in-frame clones and lacks some. The sample lists roughly 2,000,000 clones, about 94% seen once, with 1.2% in the top ten. The sequenced sample consisted of naive CD8+ T cells sorted from blood. These receptors were obtained from a man younger than 35 in good health. Both conserved end residues are part of each CDR3. Each record gives: V gene, D gene, J gene, clone size, CDR3 DNA, CDR3 protein. The D gene is left open where the match is weak. Not all rows give a size; the values are once, few, many and, for expanded clones, a class.

TRBV7-2,.,TRBJ2-5,.,TGTGCCAGCAGCTTCCGGGACACCCAAGAGACCCAGTACTTC,CASSFRDTQETQYF
TRBV4-3,.,TRBJ2-7,few,TGCGCCAGCAGCCAAGATGGGCAGGGGTACGAGCAGTACTTC,CASSQDGQGYEQYF
TRBV27,.,TRBJ1-5,.,TGTGCCAGCAGTTGGGGGGGGGAGAATCAGCCCCAGCATTTT,CASSWGGENQPQHF
TRBV5-4,.,TRBJ1-1,.,TGTGCCAGCAGCGCCACAGGGAACACTGAAGCTTTCTTT,CASSATGNTEAFF
TRBV11-2,TRBD1,TRBJ1-4,.,TGTGCCAGCAGCTTAGGGGGGGGACAGATTAATGAAAAACTGTTTTTT,CASSLGGGQINEKLFF
TRBV4-1,.,TRBJ2-7,.,TGCGCCAGCAGCCAAGCCGAGGGTCCCTACGAGCAGTACTTC,CASSQAEGPYEQYF
TRBV9,TRBD1,TRBJ1-4,.,TGTGCCAGCAGCGTGACAGGGGCAGGTAATGAAAAACTGTTTTTT,CASSVTGAGNEKLFF
TRBV7-6,.,TRBJ1-2,.,TGTGCCAGCAGCTTAGGACCCGTAGCCTATGGCTACACCTTC,CASSLGPVAYGYTF
TRBV5-1,.,TRBJ2-7,.,TGCGCCAGCAGCGGCGTCCGGGGAAGGAGCGAGCAGTACTTC,CASSGVRGRSEQYF
TRBV6-5,TRBD2,TRBJ2-3,.,TGTGCCAGCAGTTTGGCTAGCGGGGGATTCACAGATACGCAGTATTTT,CASSLASGGFTDTQYF
TRBV7-2,.,TRBJ1-2,.,TGTGCCAGCAGCCATCCTTTGAGGTTAGCTAACTATGGCTACACCTTC,CASSHPLRLANYGYTF
TRBV6-5,TRBD2,TRBJ2-5,.,TGTGCCAGCAGACCTAGGGGCGGGGGGCAAGAGACCCAGTACTTC,CASRPRGGGQETQYF
TRBV5-6,.,TRBJ1-1,.,TGTGCCAGCAGCTTGGACGGCACTGAAGCTTTCTTT,CASSLDGTEAFF
TRBV7-2,.,TRBJ1-6,.,TGTGCCAGCAGCTCGCCAGGAGCTAATTCACCCCTCCACTTT,CASSSPGANSPLHF
TRBV25-1,.,TRBJ2-7,.,TGTGCCAGCAGTGGATGGCAGCTTGAGACCTACGAGCAGTACTTC,CASSGWQLETYEQYF
TRBV6-1,TRBD1,TRBJ2-1,.,TGTGCCAGCAGTCCCGGGACAGCCTACTACAATGAGCAGTTCTTC,CASSPGTAYYNEQFF
TRBV11-3,.,TRBJ2-3,.,TGTGCCAGCAGCTCTAGAGCGGGACAGGTTGGAACAGATACGCAGTATTTT,CASSSRAGQVGTDTQYF
TRBV27,TRBD2,TRBJ2-5,.,TGTGCCAGCACGGGCGGGGGCCAAGAGACCCAGTACTTC,CASTGGGQETQYF
TRBV9,.,TRBJ1-6,.,TGTGCCAGCAGCGTCGGATATTCACCCCTCCACTTT,CASSVGYSPLHF
TRBV27,.,TRBJ2-7,once,TGTGCCAGCAGTCCATTCGTGAAGAACGAGCAGTACTTC,CASSPFVKNEQYF
TRBV21-1,.,TRBJ1-1,.,TGTGCCAGCAGCCGAGAGGGGGGGCAAAGCACTGAAGCTTTCTTT,CASSREGGQSTEAFF
TRBV20-1,.,TRBJ2-1,.,TGCAGTGCTAGGAGTGCGGATGAGCAGTTCTTC,CSARSADEQFF